A single sample is the source of the 17 T cell receptor beta chains below, sequenced in a study of spatial heterogeneity in lung cancer. Antigens of these TCRs are unknown. Study results and caveats: In tumors, expanded intratumoral alpha and beta TCR counts tracked mutation counts.

TCRdb re-called the 5' RACE reads with MiXCR, one entry per CDR3 protein. The sample consists of 5,500 to 8,500 distinct CDR3 sequences, 3% to 4% of them appearing once. Regarding time point: sample taken at primary tumor resection. Here the sequenced sample was lung tumor tissue, taken at surgery. The receptor source for this set is a male donor with early-stage non-small cell lung cancer.

The chain has TRBV5-1 and TRBJ1-1; 7 bases agree with TRBD1. This CDR3 contains 12 residues. The germline V gene encodes CDR1 SGHRS and CDR2 YFSETQ. V trimming: 5 bases; J trimming: 2 bases; junction bases outside the gene matches: 0. The CDR3 region is CASRGGNTEAFF. The CDR3 DNA sequence: TGCGCCAGCAGAGGGGGCAACACTGAAGCTTTCTTT.

This clonotype has ten or more counts. The chain couples TRBV5-4 to TRBJ2-2; TRBD2 agrees at 10 bases. V lost 4 bases, J lost 1 base, and 7 bases stayed unmatched. Germline V gene lookup returns CDR1 SGHNT and CDR2 YYREEE (reference sequence). There are 17 residues in the CDR3. The CDR3 region is CASSKAPSGGNTGELFF. The CDR3 DNA is TGTGCCAGCAGCAAAGCCCCTAGCGGGGGGAACACCGGGGAGCTGTTTTTT.

This clonotype showed up just a few times. The chain couples TRBV5-1 to TRBJ1-1, with D perhaps matching TRBD1 (5 bases). Germline CDR1 reads SGHRS; CDR2 reads YFSETQ. The CDR3 extends over 15 amino acids. The V gene lost 0 bases and the J gene lost 1 base, with 10 bases spanning the gap. This CDR3 reads CASSLEGATNTEAFF. The CDR3 coding sequence is TGCGCCAGCAGCTTGGAAGGGGCCACGAACACTGAAGCTTTCTTT.

This clonotype was counted many times. The chain uses TRBV9 and TRBJ1-1; 8 nucleotides agree with TRBD1. The CDR3 contains 14 residues. CDR1 SGDLS and CDR2 YYNGEE come from the germline V gene. V trimming: 4 bases; J trimming: 5 bases; junction bases outside the gene matches: 7. The CDR3 DNA sequence: TGTGCCAGCAGCCTTAGGACAGGGCGGACTGAAGCTTTCTTT. Its translation is CASSLRTGRTEAFF. Full variable domain (missing parts from reference TRBV9 and TRBJ1-1): DSGVTQTPKHLITATGQRVTLRCSPRSGDLSVYWYQQSLDQGLQFLIQYYNGEERAKGNILERFSAQQFPDLHSELNLSSLELGDSALYFCASSLRTGRTEAFFGQGTRLTVV.

This clonotype appeared many times. V and J are TRBV18 and TRBJ2-3, with TRBD1 matching 10 bases. This CDR3 comprises 16 residues. In germline, CDR1 is KGHSH, CDR2 LQKENI. V lost 3 bases to trimming and J lost 4 bases; unmatched junction nucleotides: 7. CDR3 in DNA: TGTGCCAGCTCACCTAGACAGGGGGCGTTCCCAGATACGCAGTATTTT. Its translation: CASSPRQGAFPDTQYF.

This clonotype has a count of ten or more. The CDR3 reads CSARSSSGGSDTQYF. The DNA for the CDR3 is TGCAGTGCTAGATCCTCTAGCGGGGGGTCAGATACGCAGTATTTT. The V gene is TRBV20-1, the J gene TRBJ2-3, with TRBD2 matching over 11 bases. The germline V gene encodes CDR1 DFQATT and CDR2 SNEGSKA (reference sequence). V shed 2 bases, J shed 4 bases, and the junction held 5 bases outside the gene matches. This CDR3 is 15 amino acids long.

This clonotype was detected ten times or more. This CDR3 is CATSDTDRSYGYTF. DNA of the CDR3: TGTGCCACCAGTGACACAGACAGGTCGTATGGCTACACCTTC. The rearrangement joins TRBV24-1 to TRBJ1-2, with TRBD1 as a possible D gene (6 bases). V gave up 4 bases and J gave up 5 bases, with 13 bases separating them. Germline CDR1 is KGHDR and CDR2 is SFDVKD. This CDR3 has 14 amino acids.

This clonotype occurred many times. The chain carries TRBV15 and TRBJ2-7; possibly TRBD1 for D (5 bases). V dropped 5 bases and J dropped 4 bases, with 18 bases sitting between them. The germline CDR1 and CDR2 sequences are LNHNV and YYDKDF (reference sequence). The CDR3 consists of 15 residues. The CDR3 bases are TGTGCCACCAGCCGTATAGGGGTCTCTACTTACGAGCAGTACTTC. Encoded protein: CATSRIGVSTYEQYF.

This clonotype has a count of ten or more. V gene TRBV29-1 combines with J gene TRBJ2-5; TRBD2 is a possible D gene (5 bases). The V gene lost 6 bases and the J gene lost 5 bases, with 16 bases spanning the gap. Germline V CDR1 and CDR2: SQVTM, ANQGSEA. The CDR3 is made up of 13 amino acids. Written as DNA, the CDR3 is TGCAGCGTGGAGGACTGGTTAGGCGAGACCCAGTACTTC. It encodes CSVEDWLGETQYF. Variable domain in full (rest from reference TRBV29-1 and TRBJ2-5): SAVISQKPSRDICQRGTSLTIQCQVDSQVTMMFWYRQQPGQSLTLIATANQGSEATYESGFVIDKFPISRPNLTFSTLTVSNMSPEDSSIYLCSVEDWLGETQYFGPGTRLLVL.

There are many counts of this clonotype. The chain uses TRBV12-5 and TRBJ1-2; D unclear. Per the germline V gene, CDR1 is LGHNT and CDR2 is FRNRAP. This CDR3 comprises 19 residues. V was pared by 6 bases and J by 5 bases, with 31 bases between. CDR3: CASGPASEHVVLRPYGYTF. CDR3 DNA: TGTGCTAGTGGCCCAGCCTCCGAACACGTAGTACTCCGGCCTTATGGCTACACCTTC.

V is TRBV12-3 or TRBV12-4 and J is TRBJ1-2; possible D gene TRBD1, 5 bases. CDR3 size: 14 residues. Trimming shortened V by 8 bases and J by 8 bases, and 21 bases separated the two germline ends. CDR3 loop: CASSNPGQRHGYTF. DNA for the CDR3: TGTGCCAGCTCTAACCCGGGGCAAAGACACGGCTACACCTTC.

This clonotype was seen ten or more times. The chain uses TRBV20-1 and TRBJ1-5, with TRBD1 identical over 9 bases. The germline V gene encodes CDR1 DFQATT and CDR2 SNEGSKA (reference sequence). The CDR3 extends over 19 amino acids. J lost 0 bases, V lost 5 bases, and 17 bases had no gene match. In nucleotides, the CDR3 is TGCAGTGCTTCTAACTTGAGGACAGGGGCGCAACTTAGCAATCAGCCCCAGCATTTT. As protein: CSASNLRTGAQLSNQPQHF.

By sample share, this clonotype is medium-sized (0.01 to 0.1%). The chain links TRBV29-1 to TRBJ2-1; 11 bases agree with TRBD2. CDR1 and CDR2 (germline): SQVTM, ANQGSEA. There are 14 residues in the CDR3. Trimming removed 7 bases from V and 4 bases from J; junction bases left unmatched: 6. The CDR3 here is CSDAGLAVYNEQFF. As DNA, the CDR3 is TGCAGCGACGCGGGACTAGCGGTATACAATGAGCAGTTCTTC.

This clonotype showed up many times. CDR3 region: CSASGLAGVAYEQYF. The CDR3 coding sequence is TGCAGTGCTAGTGGTCTAGCGGGAGTTGCGTACGAGCAGTACTTC. The genes are TRBV20-1 and TRBJ2-7, with TRBD2 identical over 10 bases. Trimming at V came to 3 bases and at J to 4 bases, leaving 9 bases not matched to a gene. The CDR3 extends over 15 amino acids. In germline, CDR1 is DFQATT, CDR2 SNEGSKA (reference sequence).

This clonotype was found many times. This chain links TRBV20-1 with TRBJ2-1; TRBD2 matches 8 bases. The CDR3 is 17 residues long. The V gene end was trimmed by 6 bases and the J gene end by 0 bases; junction bases not matched to a gene: 13. CDR1 DFQATT and CDR2 SNEGSKA come from the germline V gene (reference sequence). CDR3 nucleotide sequence: TGCAGTGCGCAGAGGGGCCCAGCGGGGGTCTCCTACAATGAGCAGTTCTTC. The encoded protein is CSAQRGPAGVSYNEQFF.

Ten or more counts support this clonotype. The gene calls are TRBV19 and TRBJ2-2; D tentatively reads TRBD1 or TRBD2 (5 bases each). Trimming removed 5 bases at V and 1 base at J, with 11 bases between. This CDR3 has 15 residues. CDR1 is LNHDA, CDR2 SQIVND, per germline (reference sequence). The CDR3 protein is CASSGDRLNTGELFF. CDR3 bases: TGTGCCAGTAGTGGGGACCGCCTGAACACCGGGGAGCTGTTTTTT.

This clonotype was recorded at least ten times. This chain uses TRBV3-1 with TRBJ2-7; D uncertain. CDR1 and CDR2 (germline): LGHDT, YNNKEL (reference sequence). This CDR3 spans 14 amino acids. Trimming cost V 0 bases and J 5 bases, with 11 bases left between them. The CDR3 DNA is TGTGCCAGCAGCCAAGAGGCACTCCGCCACGAGCAGTACTTC. Amino acids: CASSQEALRHEQYF.